This TCR beta chain was retrieved from a study of T cell repertoires in cytomegalovirus infection (dated by TCRdb to between 2017 and 2020). Looking at the study overall: Alongside well-studied HLA-B-restricted epitopes, the peptide stimulations were aimed at recently identified HLA-C-restricted CMV epitopes, whose presentation resists viral immunomodulation. Donor HLA type was relevant to the analysis, as public TCR beta signatures indicated carriage of CMV infection together with the matching HLA type.

At the junction V is shortened by 4 bases and J by 0 bases, with 14 bases in between. Based on the germline V gene, the CDR1 and CDR2 sequences are SGHRS and YFSETQ. Measured from the cysteine to the phenylalanine, the CDR3 is 15 residues long. Only CDR3 DNA remains: 45 bases, in frame from the first base. This clonotype has only a few counts. The antigen it recognizes is unknown. Base qualities are missing; no much larger clone stands one base away. The treatment or condition label, read with the paper, signifies: in vitro stimulation with specific CMV peptide epitopes to enrich CMV-specific T cells. Broader findings and caveats from the paper: In both this cohort and an independent roughly 330-donor cohort, the cumulative frequency of public TCR beta family members distinguished carriers of CMV infection plus the relevant HLA type. The ex vivo response was dominated by HLA-C-restricted CMV-specific TCR beta clonotypes, and the single most frequent clonotype in two of eight donors was supplied by these HLA-C-restricted clonotypes.

The sample was run on an Illumina HiSeq 1500. Through fastp at Q25 and MiXCR, TCRdb rebuilt clones from the public reads, retaining in-frame beta chains. Duplicate CDR3 protein sequences are folded into a single record with the most common DNA and genes. The sample table contains approximately 350,000 distinct CDR3 sequences; only one count was recorded for around a third of them. The top ten clonotypes cover about 13% of the sample. The sample was cultured PBMCs, taken from culture after CMV antigen stimulation. The V and J genes are TRBV5-1 and TRBJ2-7; no D segment can be confidently identified. The source of this sequence is a human donor in good health (CMV status not recorded). Some clones in this sample may be carry-over from other donors' samples. CDR3 loop: CASSLGIFLSYEQYF. The DNA sequence reads TGCGCCAGCAGCCTTGGTATCTTTCTCTCCTACGAGCAGTACTTC. The CDR3, completed at both ends by the reference TRBV5-1 and TRBJ2-7 genes, gives the full variable domain KAGVTQTPRYLIKTRGQQVTLSCSPISGHRSVSWYQQTPGQGLQFLFEYFSETQRNKGNFPGRFSGRQFSNSRSEMNVSTLELGDSALYLCASSLGIFLSYEQYFGPGTRLTVT.